This T cell receptor beta chain was profiled in a study of blood T cell repertoires in COVID-19. This table comes from immunoSEQ multiplex PCR, and its TCRdb copy is limited to in-frame clones, with some not included. The sample shows some 160,000 clones, about 80% of them seen only once. Trimming cost V 3 bases and J 8 bases, with 10 bases left between them. The length of the CDR3 is 13 residues. CDR1 and CDR2 from the germline V gene are MDHEN and SYDVKM. The chain combines TRBV28 with TRBJ1-4; D call uncertain. Specimen: PBMCs or T cells enriched from blood (not recorded which). The TCR was taken from a woman in her 70s in a cohort exposed to, infected with or recovered from COVID-19 (not recorded which). The CDR3 bases are TGTGCCAGCAGTTTGGGAGTTCGGGAAAAACTGTTTTTT. Amino acids: CASSLGVREKLFF.